This T cell receptor beta chain was obtained from a study of blood T cell repertoires in COVID-19. CDR1 is SSHAT and CDR2 is FNYEAQ in the germline V gene (reference sequence). The length of the CDR3 is 14 residues. The protocol was immunoSEQ multiplex PCR, while the TCRdb copy is restricted to in-frame clones and leaves out a portion. Of fewer than 250,000 clones in the sample, roughly 87% are singletons; the top ten hold 2% to 3%. With regard to this clone: One end of the junction is discordant with germline, which a read error may explain.

J is TRBJ1-3 and V is TRBV7-7; 7 positions agree with TRBD1. The receptor was derived from a woman in her 30s with acute COVID-19. Material: PBMCs or T cells enriched from blood (not recorded which). CDR3: CASSPGGSGNTIYF. CDR3 in DNA: TGTGCTAGCAGCCCAGGGGGTTCTGGAAACACCATATATTTT.